Shown below are 23 T cell receptor beta chains from a single sample sequenced in a study of blood T cell repertoires in COVID-19. Method: immunoSEQ multiplex PCR; TCRdb's copy keeps in-frame clones and lacks some. The sample includes approximately 440,000 clones, 90% of them seen just once. The source material was PBMCs or T cells enriched from blood (not recorded which). Receptors originate from a man younger than 30 who had recovered from COVID-19.

V usage is TRBV19 and J usage is TRBJ2-3; TRBD2 aligns across 9 bases. The CDR3 is 15 residues long. Unmatched junction bases numbered 7, after V lost 6 bases and J lost 3 bases. Looked up from germline, CDR1 is LNHDA and CDR2 is SQIVND (reference sequence). The CDR3 is CASSLWAGGTDTQYF. For the CDR3, the DNA is TGTGCCAGTAGCCTGTGGGCGGGAGGGACAGATACGCAGTATTTT.

The V call is TRBV19, the J call TRBJ2-7; D call uncertain. Germline-derived CDR1 and CDR2 are LNHDA and SQIVND (reference sequence). The CDR3 has 13 residues. The germline V and J ends were trimmed by 1 base and 3 bases, with 7 bases remaining between them. The chain's CDR3 is CASSIGPFYEQYF. The CDR3 DNA reads TGTGCCAGTAGTATAGGGCCGTTCTACGAGCAGTACTTC.

The J gene is TRBJ2-1, the V gene TRBV27; 12 nucleotides align to TRBD2. From germline, CDR1 is MNHEY and CDR2 SMNVEV (reference sequence). The CDR3 runs to 15 residues. V was pared by 3 bases and J by 7 bases, with 4 bases of the junction left unmatched. CDR3 DNA: TGTGCCAGCAGTTTTGAACTAGCGGGAGGTAATGAGCAGTTCTTC. Its translation is CASSFELAGGNEQFF.

The V gene is TRBV19, the J gene TRBJ2-5, with 12 bases that match TRBD2. J gave up 7 bases and V 5 bases, and 8 bases lay outside the gene matches. CDR1 and CDR2 from the germline V gene are LNHDA and SQIVND (reference sequence). The CDR3 runs to 15 residues. The CDR3 coding sequence is TGTGCCAGTAGTGCAACTAGCGGGGGGTCAGTGACCCAGTACTTC. Residues: CASSATSGGSVTQYF.

The genes are TRBV5-4 and TRBJ1-2; 8 positions agree with TRBD1. Losses at the gene ends were 2 bases for V and 7 bases for J; bases not matched to a gene: 7. This CDR3 is built from 14 residues. CDR1 is SGHNT, CDR2 YYREEE, per germline (reference sequence). CDR3 in DNA: TGTGCCAGCAGCTTCAGGGGGCTCGGCAGTGGCTACACCTTC. Its protein product is CASSFRGLGSGYTF.

This sequence joins TRBV9 and TRBJ1-1; TRBD1 matches 8 bases. Germline V lookup: CDR1 SGDLS, CDR2 YYNGEE. V lost 4 bases, J lost 11 bases, and 7 bases stayed unmatched. This CDR3 has 12 amino acids. The CDR3 protein is CASSSPTGEAFF. Written as DNA, the CDR3 is TGTGCCAGCAGCAGCCCGACAGGGGAGGCTTTCTTT.

The chain couples TRBV18 to TRBJ1-1; D is ambiguous. Germline loops: CDR1 KGHSH, CDR2 LQKENI. The CDR3 has 14 amino acids. Trimming pared 1 base from V and 7 bases from J, leaving 13 bases between. The CDR3 DNA reads as TGTGCCAGCTCACCACGCGATAACCCGCTTGAAGCTTTCTTT. Protein sequence: CASSPRDNPLEAFF.

This rearrangement joins TRBV11-2 to TRBJ2-1, with 7 nucleotides matching TRBD2. The junction had 1 base not matched to a gene; V was cut back by 1 base and J by 4 bases. In germline, CDR1 is SGHAT, CDR2 FQNNGV. The CDR3 has 14 amino acids. Written as DNA, the CDR3 is TGTGCCAGCAGCTTAGCTAGCGGTTACAATGAGCAGTTCTTC. This codes for CASSLASGYNEQFF. Based on the CDR3 plus reference TRBV11-2 and TRBJ2-1, the full variable domain is EAGVAQSPRYKIIEKRQSVAFWCNPISGHATLYWYQQILGQGPKLLIQFQNNGVVDDSQLPKDRFSAERLKGVDSTLKIQPAKLEDSAVYLCASSLASGYNEQFFGPGTRLTVL.

V gene TRBV5-1 combines with J gene TRBJ1-6; D not certain. Germline values: CDR1 SGHRS, CDR2 YFSETQ. This CDR3 is 12 amino acids long. V was trimmed by 2 bases and J by 5 bases, leaving 2 bases between them. This CDR3 reads CASSFNNSPLHF. In DNA, the CDR3 is TGCGCCAGCAGCTTTAATAATTCACCCCTCCACTTT.

The genes are TRBV28 and TRBJ2-2; maybe TRBD1 (5 bases). Germline loops: CDR1 MDHEN, CDR2 SYDVKM. Trimming cost V 10 bases and J 7 bases, with 10 bases left between them. The CDR3 extends over 11 amino acids. The CDR3 sequence is CATARGGELFF. CDR3 bases: TGTGCCACCGCTAGGGGCGGGGAGCTGTTTTTT.

The rearrangement joins TRBV7-5 to TRBJ1-1. TRBV7-5 is described as a pseudogene. The CDR3 covers 14 residues. Here the CDR3 reads CVRSPSGRGTEAFF. The CDR3 coding sequence is TGTGTCAGAAGCCCATCCGGACGGGGCACTGAAGCTTTCTTT.

The chain carries TRBV10-3 and TRBJ2-7, with 8 bases fitting TRBD2. The CDR3 length is 12 residues. V lost 4 bases to trimming and J lost 13 bases; unmatched junction nucleotides: 9. In germline, CDR1 is ENHRY, CDR2 SYGVKD. CDR3 protein: CAISGRGGGTYF. The DNA for the CDR3 is TGTGCCATCAGTGGCCGGGGGGGAGGGACCTACTTC.

The rearrangement joins TRBV9 to TRBJ2-1, with 9 bases matching TRBD2. The CDR3 runs to 15 residues. The germline V gene encodes CDR1 SGDLS and CDR2 YYNGEE. J was trimmed by 6 bases and V by 3 bases; bases with no gene match: 7. In DNA form, the CDR3 reads TGTGCCAGCAGCGCAAGCGGGGGGACCGCCAATGAGCAGTTCTTC. It translates to CASSASGGTANEQFF.

Of note for this clone: The same CDR3 can be traced to other DNA sequences in this sample. The chain carries TRBV2 and TRBJ1-2; D perhaps matches TRBD1 (5 bases). The CDR3 has 13 amino acids. Germline V gene data show CDR1 as SNHLY and CDR2 as FYNNEI. V shed 6 bases and J shed 4 bases, with 12 bases lying between them. The chain's CDR3 is CASSVDRSYGYTF. CDR3 DNA sequence: TGTGCCAGCAGCGTTGACAGAAGCTATGGCTACACCTTC.

V gene TRBV11-2 combines with J gene TRBJ2-7; 7 nucleotides match TRBD2. J was trimmed by 3 bases and V by 6 bases; bases with no gene match: 17. The germline V gene encodes CDR1 SGHAT and CDR2 FQNNGV. The CDR3 has 17 residues. In DNA form, the CDR3 reads TGTGCCAGCAGTCCTCCATTCAGCGGGAAGATTGTCTACGAGCAGTACTTC. Its protein product is CASSPPFSGKIVYEQYF. The whole variable domain, remainder taken from reference TRBV11-2 and TRBJ2-7, is EAGVAQSPRYKIIEKRQSVAFWCNPISGHATLYWYQQILGQGPKLLIQFQNNGVVDDSQLPKDRFSAERLKGVDSTLKIQPAKLEDSAVYLCASSPPFSGKIVYEQYFGPGTRLTVT.

V usage is TRBV9 and J usage is TRBJ1-3, with D unclear. This CDR3 is built from 14 residues. The V and J ends lost 7 bases and 0 bases respectively, with 11 bases between them. Germline V gene data show CDR1 as SGDLS and CDR2 as YYNGEE. The chain's CDR3 is CASHPGSSGNTIYF. The CDR3, as DNA: TGTGCCAGCCACCCCGGGAGCTCTGGAAACACCATATATTTT.

The chain uses TRBV28 and TRBJ2-7, with D possibly being TRBD2 (5 bases). V shed 5 bases and J shed 0 bases, with 11 bases lying between them. The CDR3 totals 14 residues. Germline V gives CDR1 MDHEN, CDR2 SYDVKM. The CDR3 coding sequence is TGTGCCAGCAGTGGCCCCGGGGTCTCCTACGAGCAGTACTTC. Its translation is CASSGPGVSYEQYF.

The rearrangement uses TRBV29-1 and TRBJ2-3; D remains ambiguous. The CDR3 is 12 amino acids. CDR1 SQVTM and CDR2 ANQGSEA come from the germline V gene. Trimming took off 4 bases at V and 2 bases at J, with 7 bases between the two ends. The CDR3 region has the DNA TGCAGCGTTGGAGGAAACACAGATACGCAGTATTTT. Protein: CSVGGNTDTQYF.

The chain employs TRBV11-2 and TRBJ1-3, with D perhaps matching TRBD1 (5 bases). The CDR3 contains 16 residues. CDR1 is SGHAT, CDR2 FQNNGV, per germline. V lost 0 bases, J lost 4 bases, and 13 bases lay in between. The CDR3 coding sequence is TGTGCCAGCAGCTTAGATTCGGGGGACTCCGGAAACACCATATATTTT. This translates into CASSLDSGDSGNTIYF.

This clone was found a few times. The chain joins TRBV11-3 to TRBJ2-1; maybe TRBD2 (6 bases). Trimming stripped 1 base from V and 6 bases from J, with 13 bases between. This CDR3 has 15 residues. CDR1 and CDR2 (germline): SGHNT, YENEEA. CDR3 coding DNA: TGTGCCAGCAGCTTAGGGGGACTTACCATCAATGAGCAGTTCTTC. This gives the protein CASSLGGLTINEQFF.

This sequence joins TRBV5-3 and TRBJ1-4; maybe TRBD1 (5 bases). TRBV5-3 is filed as an ORF, its function uncertain. V shed 4 bases and J shed 3 bases, with 10 bases lying between them. The CDR3 covers 14 residues. CDR3 sequence (DNA): TGTGCCAGAAGCCATGCGGGGGCTAATGAAAAACTGTTTTTT. It codes for CARSHAGANEKLFF.

V is TRBV7-6 and J is TRBJ1-5, with D perhaps matching TRBD1 (6 bases). CDR3 size: 16 residues. V lost 5 bases and J 0 bases, leaving 14 bases between the germline ends. In germline, CDR1 is SGHVS, CDR2 FNYEAQ. The CDR3 coding sequence is TGTGCCAGCAGCCCGGGACAAGGATATAGCAATCAGCCCCAGCATTTT. Translated: CASSPGQGYSNQPQHF. The variable domain in full, completed from reference TRBV7-6 and TRBJ1-5, reads GAGVSQSPRYKVTKRGQDVALRCDPISGHVSLYWYRQALGQGPEFLTYFNYEAQQDKSGLPNDRFSAERPEGSISTLTIQRTEQRDSAMYRCASSPGQGYSNQPQHFGDGTRLSIL.

In this sample, this clone turned up once. The V call is TRBV7-6, the J call TRBJ1-1, with D hard to call. Germline V CDR1 and CDR2: SGHVS, FNYEAQ. The V and J ends lost 7 bases and 4 bases respectively, with 16 bases between them. The CDR3 is 14 residues long. CDR3 in DNA: TGTGCCAGCACCCGGTTCGGGTTTGGCACTGAAGCTTTCTTT. Protein: CASTRFGFGTEAFF. The full variable domain, with the rest looked up from reference TRBV7-6 and TRBJ1-1, is GAGVSQSPRYKVTKRGQDVALRCDPISGHVSLYWYRQALGQGPEFLTYFNYEAQQDKSGLPNDRFSAERPEGSISTLTIQRTEQRDSAMYRCASTRFGFGTEAFFGQGTRLTVV.